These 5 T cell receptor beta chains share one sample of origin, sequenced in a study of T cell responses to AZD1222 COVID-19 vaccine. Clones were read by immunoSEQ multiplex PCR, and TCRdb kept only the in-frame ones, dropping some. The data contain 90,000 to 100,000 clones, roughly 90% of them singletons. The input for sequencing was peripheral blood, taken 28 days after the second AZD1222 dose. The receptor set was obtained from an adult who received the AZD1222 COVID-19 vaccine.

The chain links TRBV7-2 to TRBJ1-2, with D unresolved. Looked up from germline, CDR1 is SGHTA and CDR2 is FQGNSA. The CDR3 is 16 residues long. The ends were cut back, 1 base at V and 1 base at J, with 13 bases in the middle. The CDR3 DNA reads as TGTGCCAGCAGCTTAGGTAACACCAGGATTAACTATGGCTACACCTTC. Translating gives CASSLGNTRINYGYTF.

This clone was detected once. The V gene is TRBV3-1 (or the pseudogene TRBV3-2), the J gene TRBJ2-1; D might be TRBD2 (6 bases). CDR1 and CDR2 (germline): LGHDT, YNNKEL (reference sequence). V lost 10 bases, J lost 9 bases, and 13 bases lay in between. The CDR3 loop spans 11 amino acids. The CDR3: CATRKEGEQFF. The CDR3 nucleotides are TGTGCCACCCGGAAGGAGGGTGAGCAGTTCTTC.

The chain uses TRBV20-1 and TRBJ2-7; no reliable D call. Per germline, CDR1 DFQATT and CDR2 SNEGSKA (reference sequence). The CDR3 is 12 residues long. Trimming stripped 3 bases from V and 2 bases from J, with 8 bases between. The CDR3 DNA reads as TGCAGTGCTAGTGTACAAACCTACGAGCAGTACTTC. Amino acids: CSASVQTYEQYF.

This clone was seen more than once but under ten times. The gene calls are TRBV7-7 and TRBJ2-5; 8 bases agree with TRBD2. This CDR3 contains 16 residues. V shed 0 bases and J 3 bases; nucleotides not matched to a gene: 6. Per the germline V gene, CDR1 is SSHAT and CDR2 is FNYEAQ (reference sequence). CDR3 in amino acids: CASSLAAGELKETQYF. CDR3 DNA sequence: TGTGCCAGCAGCTTAGCAGCGGGAGAGCTAAAAGAGACCCAGTACTTC. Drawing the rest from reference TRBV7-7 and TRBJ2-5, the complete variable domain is GAGVSQSPRYKVTKRGQDVTLRCDPISSHATLYWYQQALGQGPEFLTYFNYEAQPDKSGLPSDRFSAERPEGSISTLTIQRTEQRDSAMYRCASSLAAGELKETQYFGPGTRLLVL.

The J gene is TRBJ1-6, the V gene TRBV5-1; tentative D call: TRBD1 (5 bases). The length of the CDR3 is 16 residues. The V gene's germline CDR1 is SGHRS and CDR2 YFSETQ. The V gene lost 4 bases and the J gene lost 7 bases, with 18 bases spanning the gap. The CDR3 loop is CASSPGTSTRNSPLHF. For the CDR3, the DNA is TGCGCCAGCAGCCCCGGGACTTCGACGCGGAATTCACCCCTCCACTTT.